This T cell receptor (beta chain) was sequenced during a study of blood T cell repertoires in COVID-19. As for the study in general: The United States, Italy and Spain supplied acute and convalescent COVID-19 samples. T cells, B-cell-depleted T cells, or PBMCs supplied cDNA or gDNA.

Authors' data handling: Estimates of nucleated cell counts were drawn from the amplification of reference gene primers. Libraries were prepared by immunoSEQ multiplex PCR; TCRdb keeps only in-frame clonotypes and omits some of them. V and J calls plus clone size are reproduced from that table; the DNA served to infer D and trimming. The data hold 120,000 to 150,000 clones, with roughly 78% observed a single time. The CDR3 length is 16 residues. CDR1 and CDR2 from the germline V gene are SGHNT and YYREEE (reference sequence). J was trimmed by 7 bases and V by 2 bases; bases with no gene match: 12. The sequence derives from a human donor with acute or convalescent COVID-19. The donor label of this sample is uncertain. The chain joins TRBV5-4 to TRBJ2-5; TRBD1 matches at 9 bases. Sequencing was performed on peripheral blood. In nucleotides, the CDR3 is TGTGCCAGCAGCTTAACAACAGGGGGCGCAGGTGCGACCCAGTACTTC. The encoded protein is CASSLTTGGAGATQYF.